This T cell receptor (beta chain) was retrieved from a study of blood T cell repertoires in COVID-19. CDR3 length equals 19 residues. The V segment lost 5 bases and the J segment 3 bases; nucleotides outside the gene matches: 15. The germline V gene has CDR1 SGHAT and CDR2 FQNNGV. TCRdb's table, derived via immunoSEQ multiplex PCR, lists solely in-frame clones and lacks some. The table has about 150,000 clones, around 87% seen once. Participants spanned ages about 18 to 95 years and resided in 20 to 25 US areas. This clone was picked up one time. The sample consisted of PBMCs or T cells enriched from blood (not recorded which). The TCR sequence derives from a woman aged 30 to 39 with acute COVID-19. The chain joins TRBV11-2 to TRBJ2-6, with 8 bases matching TRBD2. The CDR3 DNA sequence: TGTGCCAGCAGCGCATCGGGGGGGCTTCGTTTGCTTGGGGCCAACGTCCTGACTTTC. This sequence encodes CASSASGGLRLLGANVLTF. Looking up the rest from reference TRBV11-2 and TRBJ2-6 gives the full variable domain: EAGVAQSPRYKIIEKRQSVAFWCNPISGHATLYWYQQILGQGPKLLIQFQNNGVVDDSQLPKDRFSAERLKGVDSTLKIQPAKLEDSAVYLCASSASGGLRLLGANVLTFGAGSRLTVL.